The 13 T cell receptor beta chains below were found in one sample sequenced in a study of blood T cell repertoires in COVID-19. TCRdb's table, derived via immunoSEQ multiplex PCR, lists solely in-frame clones and lacks some. Of almost 55,000 clones listed, roughly 85% were seen once; the top ten hold approximately 5%. The sequenced sample consisted of peripheral blood. Every receptor here comes from a human donor in a cohort sampled during active COVID-19.

The chain couples TRBV25-1 to TRBJ2-7; TRBD1 matches 9 bases. Germline assignment: CDR1 MGHDK and CDR2 SYGVNS. The CDR3 has 13 amino acids. The J segment lost 3 bases and the V segment lost 6 bases, leaving 3 bases of the junction unmatched. The CDR3, as DNA: TGTGCCAGCAGGGGGACAGGGATCTACGAGCAGTACTTC. Protein: CASRGTGIYEQYF.

The genes are TRBV5-4 and TRBJ1-6; TRBD1 is a possible D gene (6 bases). The CDR3 totals 17 residues. Trimming cost V 4 bases and J 0 bases, with 14 bases left between them. The V gene's germline CDR1 is SGHNT and CDR2 YYREEE (reference sequence). As DNA, the CDR3 is TGTGCCAGCAGCACCGACAGGTCGAGCTCCTATAATTCACCCCTCCACTTT. This codes for CASSTDRSSSYNSPLHF.

The rearrangement links TRBV18 to TRBJ2-7, with TRBD2 identical over 7 bases. The CDR3 covers 17 residues. With V trimmed by 1 base and J by 6 bases, 15 bases remained unmatched. The germline V gene encodes CDR1 KGHSH and CDR2 LQKENI. DNA of the CDR3: TGTGCCAGCTCACCACTGGGACGGGGGGTAGTTTTTGGCGAGCAGTACTTC. Protein sequence: CASSPLGRGVVFGEQYF.

The V gene is TRBV23-1, the J gene TRBJ1-5; D is perhaps TRBD1 (5 bases). TRBV23-1 is annotated as an ORF whose role is uncertain. V dropped 3 bases and J dropped 9 bases, with 18 bases sitting between them. This CDR3 spans 15 amino acids. CDR3 sequence: CASSQDILGCRPQHF. The CDR3 DNA sequence: TGCGCCAGCAGTCAGGACATCCTAGGGTGTAGGCCCCAGCATTTT.

This chain uses TRBV7-8 with TRBJ1-2; 7 nucleotides line up with TRBD1. The CDR3 extends over 16 amino acids. V trimming: 4 bases; J trimming: 5 bases; junction bases outside the gene matches: 13. The germline V gene encodes CDR1 SGHVS and CDR2 FQNEAQ. CDR3 in DNA: TGTGCCAGCAGCTCAAGCCGGGACAGACCAGAATATGGCTACACCTTC. Amino acids: CASSSSRDRPEYGYTF.

This clone was seen once. V gene TRBV7-2 combines with J gene TRBJ2-1; 9 bases agree with TRBD2. The CDR3 contains 16 residues. After removal of 5 bases from V and 12 bases from J, the junction contained 17 bases not matched to a gene. Per germline, CDR1 SGHTA and CDR2 FQGNSA. The CDR3 nucleotides are TGTGCCAGCAGCCCAGACTTCGGAAATTTAGCGGGAGCGCAGTTCTTC. Translating gives CASSPDFGNLAGAQFF.

This chain connects TRBV28 to TRBJ2-7; tentatively, D is TRBD2 (6 bases). CDR1 is MDHEN and CDR2 is SYDVKM in the germline V gene. This CDR3 region has 11 residues. Deletions cut 7 bases from V and 5 bases from J, with 9 bases between. CDR3 in amino acids: CASKAGHEQYF. CDR3 DNA sequence: TGTGCCAGCAAGGCGGGGCACGAGCAGTACTTC.

The table lists this clone with many counts. V gene TRBV18 combines with J gene TRBJ2-5, with TRBD1 as a possible D gene (5 bases). The CDR3 loop spans 13 amino acids. Per the germline V gene, CDR1 is KGHSH and CDR2 is LQKENI. Deletions cut 2 bases from V and 5 bases from J, with 9 bases between. This chain's CDR3 is CASSPGASETQYF. As DNA, the CDR3 is TGTGCCAGCTCACCAGGGGCGTCGGAGACCCAGTACTTC. Using reference TRBV18 and TRBJ2-5 for the parts outside the CDR3, the full variable domain is NAGVMQNPRHLVRRRGQEARLRCSPMKGHSHVYWYRQLPEEGLKFMVYLQKENIIDESGMPKERFSAEFPKEGPSILRIQQVVRGDSAAYFCASSPGASETQYFGPGTRLLVL.

This chain connects TRBV7-2 to TRBJ2-2; a weak D match, TRBD2 (7 bases). V was shortened by 11 bases and J by 7 bases, with 29 bases between the two germline ends. The V gene's germline CDR1 is SGHTA and CDR2 FQGNSA. The CDR3 length is 17 residues. This CDR3 reads CARRFGGRGPGGGELFF. The CDR3 DNA reads as TGTGCCCGCCGCTTCGGGGGGCGGGGCCCCGGGGGCGGGGAGCTGTTTTTT.

The V gene is TRBV6-6, the J gene TRBJ1-2, with D possibly TRBD1 on 6 matching bases. Germline V CDR1 and CDR2: MNHNY, SVGAGI (reference sequence). V dropped 2 bases and J dropped 2 bases, with 12 bases sitting between them. CDR3 length: 15 amino acids. CDR3: CASSYAQGQNYGYTF. The CDR3 DNA reads as TGTGCCAGCAGTTACGCCCAGGGACAAAACTATGGCTACACCTTC.

The chain combines TRBV29-1 with TRBJ1-6; D is perhaps TRBD1 (6 bases). Trimming pared 6 bases from V and 8 bases from J, leaving 14 bases between. The V gene's germline CDR1 is SQVTM and CDR2 ANQGSEA. This CDR3 is built from 13 residues. The CDR3 DNA reads as TGCAGCGTCTCGGACAGTTCTGATTCACCCCTCCACTTT. Translating gives CSVSDSSDSPLHF.

This rearrangement joins TRBV18 to TRBJ1-2, with TRBD1 identical over 7 bases. V was clipped by 4 bases and J by 5 bases; unmatched bases: 4. CDR3 length: 13 residues. Germline V gene data show CDR1 as KGHSH and CDR2 as LQKENI. CDR3 sequence (DNA): TGTGCCAGCTCACTCGGGACAGAGTATGGCTACACCTTC. Translated, it gives CASSLGTEYGYTF. Combining the CDR3 with reference TRBV18 and TRBJ1-2 gives the whole variable domain NAGVMQNPRHLVRRRGQEARLRCSPMKGHSHVYWYRQLPEEGLKFMVYLQKENIIDESGMPKERFSAEFPKEGPSILRIQQVVRGDSAAYFCASSLGTEYGYTFGSGTRLTVV.

This clone was counted once. The chain joins TRBV11-2 to TRBJ2-5; 7 bases are a match to TRBD2. The CDR3 is 15 residues long. Per germline, CDR1 SGHAT and CDR2 FQNNGV. V shed 3 bases, J shed 2 bases, and the junction held 6 bases outside the gene matches. For the CDR3, the DNA is TGTGCCAGCAGCTTTTGGGGGGGAGCACAAGAGACCCAGTACTTC. The encoded protein is CASSFWGGAQETQYF.